This TCR beta chain was observed in a study of T cell repertoires in cytomegalovirus infection. MiXCR, run by TCRdb on the reads, gives a single entry per CDR3 protein. This sample carries about 260,000 distinct CDR3 sequences, approximately 13% of them seen once, and the ten largest clones take around 9%. This CDR3 has 15 amino acids. Germline V gene data show CDR1 as SGHTA and CDR2 as FQGNSA. The V gene lost 5 bases and the J gene lost 5 bases, with 18 bases spanning the gap. This clonotype showed up many times. The chain carries TRBV7-2 and TRBJ2-5; D could derive from TRBD1 or TRBD2 (6 bases each). This receptor was taken from a human donor in good health (CMV status not recorded). Some clones in this sample may be carry-over from other donors' samples. The sequenced material came from PBMCs. The CDR3 DNA sequence: TGTGCCAGCAGCCCGGTTTGGGGGGCTGGTGAGACCCAGTACTTC. This encodes CASSPVWGAGETQYF.